A single sample is the source of the 30 T cell receptor beta chains below, sequenced in a study of shared clonotypes between healthy human individuals. Data came from immunoSEQ multiplex PCR; TCRdb stores just in-frame clones and leaves some out. The sample holds about 1 million clones; about three quarters are singletons and the top ten take 1.4% to 1.5%. The material sequenced was memory CD4+ T cells sorted from blood. Subset here: CD45RA-negative fraction. These receptors were taken from a man between 18 and 29 years old in good health.

The genes are TRBV6-5 and TRBJ2-2; D gene unclear. Germline CDR1 reads MNHEY; CDR2 reads SVGAGI. CDR3 length equals 12 residues. Trimming removed 11 bases from V and 0 bases from J, with 7 bases in between. Here the CDR3 reads CASQPNTGELFF. The CDR3 coding sequence is TGTGCCTCGCAGCCGAACACCGGGGAGCTGTTTTTT.

V is TRBV12-5 and J is TRBJ2-7, with TRBD2 matching over 11 bases. The CDR3 has 19 residues. Germline CDR1 is LGHNT and CDR2 is FRNRAP. V shed 1 base and J 3 bases; nucleotides not matched to a gene: 14. This CDR3 is CASGLGALTSGDDFYEQYF. The DNA for the CDR3 is TGTGCTAGTGGTTTGGGGGCCCTGACTAGCGGGGATGATTTCTACGAGCAGTACTTC.

Concerning this clone: Within the sample, other DNA sequences also encode this same CDR3. The chain is built from TRBV7-2 and TRBJ2-7; tentative D call: TRBD1 (6 bases). Germline CDR1 reads SGHTA; CDR2 reads FQGNSA. V was trimmed by 5 bases and J by 1 base, leaving 9 bases between them. The CDR3 is 13 amino acids. CDR3 bases: TGTGCCAGCAGCCGAGACAGGTCCTACGAGCAGTACTTC. It is translated as CASSRDRSYEQYF.

The rearrangement links TRBV7-9 to TRBJ2-5; 14 bases match TRBD2. CDR1 and CDR2 (germline): SEHNR, FQNEAQ (reference sequence). With 6 bases clipped from V and 4 bases from J, the junction kept 10 bases outside the gene matches. This CDR3 spans 17 amino acids. The CDR3 is CASSPWTSGRQGETQYF. DNA of the CDR3: TGTGCCAGCAGTCCATGGACTAGCGGGAGGCAGGGAGAGACCCAGTACTTC.

The chain has TRBV10-1 and TRBJ2-1, with 14 bases identical to TRBD2. Germline-derived CDR1 and CDR2 are WNHNN and SYGVQD (reference sequence). The CDR3 contains 18 residues. V shed 3 bases, J shed 0 bases, and the junction held 4 bases outside the gene matches. The DNA for the CDR3 is TGCGCCAGCAGTGAAGGACTAGCGGGAGGCGACTCCTACAATGAGCAGTTCTTC. Its protein is CASSEGLAGGDSYNEQFF.

The chain couples TRBV4-3 to TRBJ2-1; D gene ambiguous. Germline CDR1 LGHNA, CDR2 YSLEER. The CDR3 is 16 residues long. The V end lost 1 base, the J end lost 0 bases, and 10 bases lay between the germline ends. The CDR3 DNA reads TGCGCCAGCAGCCAAGTTCTATGGAGCTCCTACAATGAGCAGTTCTTC. Encoded protein: CASSQVLWSSYNEQFF.

The rearrangement joins TRBV5-1 to TRBJ1-3, with D possibly being TRBD1 (6 bases). With 3 bases removed from V and 0 bases from J, the gap between germline ends came to 13 bases. CDR3 size: 16 residues. The germline V gene has CDR1 SGHRS and CDR2 YFSETQ. CDR3 sequence reads: CASSSVAGASGNTIYF. As DNA, the CDR3 is TGCGCCAGCAGCTCCGTTGCGGGGGCCTCTGGAAACACCATATATTTT.

The genes are TRBV6-6 and TRBJ2-5, with TRBD1 matching over 7 bases. This CDR3 is 15 amino acids long. J gave up 7 bases and V 5 bases, and 13 bases lay outside the gene matches. Per germline, CDR1 MNHNY and CDR2 SVGAGI (reference sequence). The CDR3 nucleotides are TGTGCCAGCAGTGTCGGGGACAGCCGCTTGGGGACCCAGTACTTC. Its translation: CASSVGDSRLGTQYF.

This clone has a handful of counts. DNA of the CDR3: TGTGCCAGCAGCTTAGATGGTAGCGGGGCTCTCGGGGAGACCCAGTACTTC. Its protein product is CASSLDGSGALGETQYF. V gene TRBV7-8 combines with J gene TRBJ2-5, with 8 bases matching TRBD2. V trimming: 1 base; J trimming: 5 bases; junction bases outside the gene matches: 12. The CDR3 spans 17 residues. Germline loops: CDR1 SGHVS, CDR2 FQNEAQ.

This clone was recorded a few times. V usage is TRBV9 and J usage is TRBJ2-3, with D maybe TRBD1 (5 bases). This CDR3 contains 13 residues. V dropped 5 bases and J dropped 4 bases, with 11 bases sitting between them. CDR1 is SGDLS, CDR2 YYNGEE, per germline. Written as DNA, the CDR3 is TGTGCCAGCAGTAGACAGTCGCCAGATACGCAGTATTTT. Its protein is CASSRQSPDTQYF.

The V gene is TRBV5-6, the J gene TRBJ2-4, with a weak D call TRBD1 (5 bases). V dropped 0 bases and J dropped 0 bases, with 10 bases sitting between them. In germline, CDR1 is SGHDT, CDR2 YYEEEE. The CDR3 is 16 residues long. This CDR3 reads CASSLDQGLAKNIQYF. The CDR3 DNA reads as TGTGCCAGCAGCTTGGATCAGGGTCTAGCCAAAAACATTCAGTACTTC.

The chain carries TRBV2 and TRBJ1-5; D call uncertain. Germline CDR1 and CDR2: SNHLY and FYNNEI. Trimming cost V 4 bases and J 4 bases, with 8 bases left between them. The CDR3 sequence is 13 residues long. The CDR3 loop is CASSVSFNQPQHF. In nucleotides, the CDR3 is TGTGCCAGCAGTGTCAGTTTTAATCAGCCCCAGCATTTT. The variable domain in full, with the rest retrieved from reference TRBV2 and TRBJ1-5, is EPEVTQTPSHQVTQMGQEVILRCVPISNHLYFYWYRQILGQKVEFLVSFYNNEISEKSEIFDDQFSVERPDGSNFTLKIRSTKLEDSAMYFCASSVSFNQPQHFGDGTRLSIL.

V gene TRBV6-6 combines with J gene TRBJ1-1; D is unclear. V lost 6 bases to trimming and J lost 10 bases, with 15 bases between them. The germline V gene encodes CDR1 MNHNY and CDR2 SVGAGI (reference sequence). CDR3 length equals 12 residues. The CDR3 loop is CASRKDHVGAFF. The CDR3 nucleotides read TGTGCCAGCAGAAAAGACCACGTAGGAGCTTTCTTT.

The rearrangement uses TRBV29-1 and TRBJ2-1; 10 nucleotides line up with TRBD2. Trimming removed 6 bases from V and 2 bases from J; junction bases left unmatched: 10. Per germline, CDR1 SQVTM and CDR2 ANQGSEA. The CDR3 extends over 16 amino acids. In DNA, the CDR3 is TGCAGCGTCCGAGGGCTAGCGGGAGATCCCTACAATGAGCAGTTCTTC. Translating gives CSVRGLAGDPYNEQFF.

The CDR3 coding sequence is TGCGCCAGCAGCCAAGAAGATTTGTTCGTTAGCCCAGTGTTCGGGCGAGACGGAAAACTGTTTTTT. Protein: CASSQEDLFVSPVFGRDGKLFF. The chain combines TRBV4-1 with TRBJ1-4; D is undetermined. The CDR3 is 22 residues long. Trimming pared 0 bases from V and 10 bases from J, leaving 36 bases between. Germline V gene data show CDR1 as MGHRA and CDR2 as YSYEKL.

V is TRBV13 and J is TRBJ2-7; TRBD2 agrees at 11 bases. After removal of 5 bases from V and 1 base from J, the junction contained 7 bases not matched to a gene. Germline CDR1 PRHDT, CDR2 FYEKMQ (reference sequence). The CDR3 loop spans 16 amino acids. Written as DNA, the CDR3 is TGTGCCAGCAGCCCATCGGCTAGCGGGAGGTCCTACGAGCAGTACTTC. It encodes CASSPSASGRSYEQYF.

The rearrangement links TRBV29-1 to TRBJ1-2; tentatively, D is TRBD1 (5 bases). Trimming took 4 bases from V and 3 from J, leaving 9 bases between them. In germline, CDR1 is SQVTM, CDR2 ANQGSEA. The CDR3 contains 12 residues. The CDR3 bases are TGCAGCGTTGTGGGGACCCACTATGGCTACACCTTC. Protein product: CSVVGTHYGYTF.

This clone appeared a few times. This chain links TRBV11-2 with TRBJ2-5; tentative D call: TRBD1 (6 bases). The CDR3 is made up of 15 amino acids. Trimming pared 6 bases from V and 3 bases from J, leaving 17 bases between. CDR1 and CDR2 from the germline V gene are SGHAT and FQNNGV. CDR3 DNA sequence: TGTGCCAGCAGTCGACCTGGGACACTTAAAGAGACCCAGTACTTC. This encodes CASSRPGTLKETQYF.

The chain couples TRBV9 to TRBJ2-3; 10 bases match TRBD2. The CDR3 is made up of 16 amino acids. The junction had 9 bases not matched to a gene; V was cut back by 2 bases and J by 6 bases. Germline V gene data show CDR1 as SGDLS and CDR2 as YYNGEE. This CDR3 is CASSVQLAGLQDTQYF. CDR3 DNA: TGTGCCAGCAGCGTCCAACTAGCGGGGTTGCAGGATACGCAGTATTTT.

The chain links TRBV6-1 to TRBJ2-5; TRBD2 matches 8 bases. CDR1 and CDR2 (germline): MNHNS, SASEGT. V lost 2 bases to trimming and J lost 3 bases; unmatched junction nucleotides: 5. This CDR3 spans 15 amino acids. The CDR3 is CASSEFTGGKETQYF. The DNA for the CDR3 is TGTGCCAGCAGTGAATTCACGGGGGGGAAAGAGACCCAGTACTTC.

This chain joins TRBV11-2 and TRBJ2-7; 8 positions agree with TRBD2. This CDR3 contains 15 residues. With V trimmed by 5 bases and J by 6 bases, 12 bases remained unmatched. CDR1 and CDR2 from the germline V gene are SGHAT and FQNNGV. CDR3 amino acids: CASSPGLAGVSEQYF. DNA of the CDR3: TGTGCCAGCAGCCCCGGACTAGCCGGGGTAAGCGAGCAGTACTTC.

Only a few counts were recorded for this clone. J is TRBJ1-4 and V is TRBV7-9, with TRBD1 matching over 7 bases. The germline gives CDR1 SEHNR, CDR2 FQNEAQ (reference sequence). CDR3 length equals 15 residues. V gave up 2 bases and J gave up 7 bases; unmatched junction bases: 7. The CDR3 region has the DNA TGTGCCAGCAGCTTAAAGGGGGCGGATGGTGAAAAACTGTTTTTT. Translated: CASSLKGADGEKLFF.

The gene calls are TRBV2 and TRBJ2-5; no clear D gene. The V end was cut by 2 bases, the J end by 5 bases, with 3 bases between. The CDR3 runs 11 residues. The V gene's germline CDR1 is SNHLY and CDR2 FYNNEI. CDR3 DNA: TGTGCCAGCAGTGAACTTGAGACCCAGTACTTC. Protein sequence: CASSELETQYF.

This CDR3 is CASSLSGEYSSSPLHF. CDR3 nucleotide sequence: TGTGCCAGCAGTTTATCTGGCGAGTACTCCAGTTCACCCCTCCACTTT. The gene calls are TRBV27 and TRBJ1-6; D is ambiguous. Germline V gene lookup returns CDR1 MNHEY and CDR2 SMNVEV (reference sequence). V lost 0 bases and J lost 9, with 15 bases in between. The length of the CDR3 is 16 residues.

This chain uses TRBV28 with TRBJ1-4, with D maybe TRBD1 (6 bases). CDR3 size: 15 residues. V lost 5 bases to trimming and J lost 5 bases, with 15 bases between them. Germline lookup yields CDR1 MDHEN and CDR2 SYDVKM. CDR3 in DNA: TGTGCCAGCAGTCTCCGGACAGCCCAAAATGAAAAACTGTTTTTT. Translating it yields CASSLRTAQNEKLFF.

The chain recombines TRBV5-5 with TRBJ1-4, with 7 positions matching TRBD1. This CDR3 contains 16 residues. V was clipped by 0 bases and J by 2 bases; unmatched bases: 4. Germline CDR1 reads SGHKS; CDR2 reads YYEKEE (reference sequence). CDR3 loop: CASSLDDRDTNEKLFF. The DNA for the CDR3 is TGTGCCAGCAGCTTGGATGACAGGGACACTAATGAAAAACTGTTTTTT. Full variable domain (outside the CDR3, taken from reference TRBV5-5 and TRBJ1-4): DAGVTQSPTHLIKTRGQQVTLRCSPISGHKSVSWYQQVLGQGPQFIFQYYEKEERGRGNFPDRFSARQFPNYSSELNVNALLLGDSALYLCASSLDDRDTNEKLFFGSGTQLSVL.

The chain joins TRBV30 to TRBJ2-3, with D maybe TRBD2 (6 bases). Looked up from germline, CDR1 is GTSNPN and CDR2 is SVGIG (reference sequence). This CDR3 is 14 amino acids long. V lost 5 bases, J lost 3 bases, and 15 bases lay in between. The CDR3 loop reads CAWDRASDTDTQYF. As DNA, the CDR3 is TGTGCCTGGGATAGGGCTAGCGATACAGATACGCAGTATTTT.

The chain combines TRBV30 with TRBJ2-3; 9 nucleotides agree with TRBD2. CDR1 is GTSNPN and CDR2 is SVGIG in the germline V gene (reference sequence). V shed 5 bases and J 4 bases; nucleotides not matched to a gene: 13. This CDR3 spans 16 amino acids. CDR3 region: CAWASNPGLAADTQYF. CDR3 coding DNA: TGTGCCTGGGCATCAAACCCGGGACTAGCCGCAGATACGCAGTATTTT.

The rearrangement joins TRBV5-1 to TRBJ1-2; TRBD1 might be the D (5 bases). The CDR3 runs to 15 residues. Trimming stripped 3 bases from V and 2 bases from J, with 14 bases between. Germline CDR1 SGHRS, CDR2 YFSETQ. Written as DNA, the CDR3 is TGCGCCAGCAGCTCCTCCCTGGGGCAGAACTATGGCTACACCTTC. It is translated as CASSSSLGQNYGYTF.

Remarks on this clone: The junction differs from germline at one of its ends, possibly a read error. This chain joins TRBV7-7 and TRBJ2-1; 8 bases are shared with TRBD1. Germline CDR1 reads SSHAT; CDR2 reads FNYEAQ (reference sequence). This CDR3 has 13 amino acids. CDR3 amino acids: CASSITAGGEQFF. The CDR3 nucleotides are TGTGCTAGCAGCATAACCGCAGGGGGCGAGCAGTTCTTC. The whole variable domain, filled in from reference TRBV7-7 and TRBJ2-1, reads GAGVSQSPRYKVTKRGQDVTLRCDPISSHATLYWYQQALGQGPEFLTYFNYEAQPDKSGLPSDRFSAERPEGSISTLTIQRTEQRDSAMYRCASSITAGGEQFFGPGTRLTVL.